Listed here are 14 T cell receptor beta chains from one sample, sequenced in a study of monozygotic twins with inflammatory bowel disease. From its re-call of the 5' RACE reads, TCRdb lists each CDR3 protein once, without DNA. The listing records about 330,000 distinct CDR3 sequences. The specimen sequenced was blood. The receptors stem from a human donor with ulcerative colitis or Crohn's disease, or a healthy co-twin of an affected twin (not recorded which).

This chain joins TRBV7-2 and TRBJ2-2; no DNA is available, so the TRBD2 call from TCRdb remains unchecked. The germline gives CDR1 SGHTA, CDR2 FQGNSA. The CDR3 covers 13 residues. CDR3 amino acids: CASSREAPGELFF.

This chain links TRBV20-1 with TRBJ2-7; as DNA is missing, the TRBD1 call by TCRdb cannot be tested. This CDR3 region has 16 residues. Germline loops: CDR1 DFQATT, CDR2 SNEGSKA (reference sequence). CDR3 in amino acids: CSARTASGTISYEQYF.

The chain recombines TRBV18 with TRBJ2-1; the D call from TCRdb, TRBD1, cannot be confirmed without DNA. There are 15 residues in the CDR3. The germline V gene has CDR1 KGHSH and CDR2 LQKENI. The CDR3 protein is CASSPKGGLPREQFF.

The V call is TRBV20-1, the J call TRBJ2-7; the TCRdb D gene call, TRBD2, has no DNA to confirm it. Germline V lookup: CDR1 DFQATT, CDR2 SNEGSKA (reference sequence). The CDR3 spans 14 residues. This CDR3 is CSAREAGGVYEQYF.

The chain combines TRBV25-1 with TRBJ2-3; checking the TCRdb D call of TRBD2 is not possible without DNA. CDR1 is MGHDK and CDR2 is SYGVNS in the germline V gene. This CDR3 has 17 amino acids. The CDR3 sequence: CASSVQPGTSGTDTQYF.

The J gene is TRBJ1-4, the V gene TRBV9. The CDR3 is 13 residues long. Germline V lookup: CDR1 SGDLS, CDR2 YYNGEE. CDR3 sequence reads: CASSERGREKLFF.

V gene TRBV27 combines with J gene TRBJ1-2; TCRdb picks TRBD1, but there is no DNA to check that call. CDR1 is MNHEY and CDR2 is SMNVEV in the germline V gene (reference sequence). This CDR3 spans 13 amino acids. The CDR3 region is CASSLAGYSGYTF.

This chain links TRBV4-1 with TRBJ1-6; the D call from TCRdb, TRBD1, cannot be confirmed without DNA. Germline lookup yields CDR1 MGHRA and CDR2 YSYEKL. CDR3 size: 17 residues. This CDR3 is CASSQDPRQMLDSPLHF.

J is TRBJ1-1 and V is TRBV5-1. Germline lookup yields CDR1 SGHRS and CDR2 YFSETQ. This CDR3 has 14 residues. This CDR3 is CASSSSNPNTEAFF.

The genes are TRBV20-1 and TRBJ2-3; the D call of TRBD2 rests on TCRdb alone, since no DNA is present to check it. Germline V gene sequence: CDR1 DFQATT, CDR2 SNEGSKA (reference sequence). The CDR3 covers 14 residues. The CDR3 is CKRSTGGRLHTQYF.

This chain joins TRBV6-5 and TRBJ2-7; there is no DNA to check the TCRdb D call of TRBD1. Germline loops: CDR1 MNHEY, CDR2 SVGAGI. CDR3 size: 19 residues. The CDR3 loop reads CASSSPEGSPATEGYEQYF.

The rearrangement joins TRBV6-1 to TRBJ2-6; TCRdb's D gene call, TRBD2, goes unchecked for lack of DNA. Per germline, CDR1 MNHNS and CDR2 SASEGT. The CDR3 totals 17 residues. CDR3 region: CASRQIAGPSGANVLTF.

The CDR3 protein is CASSFGGAPGRDTQYF. The gene calls are TRBV12-3 or TRBV12-4 and TRBJ2-3; checking the TCRdb D call of TRBD1 is not possible without DNA. The CDR3 contains 16 residues.

This chain uses TRBV5-1 with TRBJ2-7; without DNA, the TCRdb call of TRBD2 cannot be checked. The germline V gene has CDR1 SGHRS and CDR2 YFSETQ. This CDR3 spans 16 amino acids. The CDR3 here is CASSVLTSGSGYEQYF.